What follows is one TCR beta chain and its context. As yet, its antigen is unknown. This entry is derived from a study of T cell responses to AZD1222 COVID-19 vaccine. The CDR3 loop spans 11 amino acids. Deletions cut 3 bases from V and 5 bases from J, with 4 bases between. Germline CDR1 reads LGHDT; CDR2 reads YNNKEL (reference sequence). Whole-study findings and limits: Repertoire samples came only from after the peak T cell response. Recipients of two AZD1222 doses showed rising Spike-specific TCR breadth and depth. Most donors were white British, females outnumbered males, and clonal diversity was possibly underestimated.

Data came from immunoSEQ multiplex PCR; TCRdb stores just in-frame clones and leaves some out. The table shows 130,000 to 150,000 clones, with roughly 90% occurring only once. The sequence was obtained from an adult in good health. The chain couples TRBV3-1 (or the pseudogene TRBV3-2) to TRBJ2-5; the D is unclear. The material sequenced was peripheral blood, taken on day 0 of AZD1222 vaccination. CDR3 amino acids: CASSQYETQYF. DNA of the CDR3: TGTGCCAGCAGCCAGTATGAGACCCAGTACTTC.